The 10 T cell receptor beta chains listed next were all sequenced from one sample in a study of shared clonotypes between healthy human individuals (dated by TCRdb to between 2020 and 2021). Library prep was done by the immunoSEQ multiplex PCR assay. TCRdb obtained this table from immuneACCESS and retained in-frame rearrangements with V and J assigned. These tables miss some clones; where compared with another copy, unresolved V genes account for less than half of the shortfall, and the remainder is unexplained. Across this sample there are more than 2 million clones, with roughly 93% seen only once. Roughly 1.7% of the sample is in the top ten clones. CD8 naive samples consisted of CD45RO-negative cells that were positively selected for CCR7, yielding a CD45RA+CCR7+ population without TemRA cells. Sequencing was done on a sample of naive CD8+ T cells from PBMCs. The cell subset or site label, as the study defines it: CD45RA+CCR7+. Source of these receptors: a man in his late teens or twenties in good health. Some clones in this sample may be carry-over from other donors' samples.

DNA of the CDR3: TGTGCCAGTAGTCTCTGGACAGGGGCAGAAGCTTTCTTT. Translating gives CASSLWTGAEAFF. The chain combines TRBV19 with TRBJ1-1; 9 bases line up with TRBD1. CDR1 is LNHDA and CDR2 is SQIVND in the germline V gene (reference sequence). The CDR3 consists of 13 residues. V gave up 5 bases and J gave up 8 bases; unmatched junction bases: 6.

CDR3 protein: CSVEGDRGYTF. The DNA of the CDR3 is TGCAGCGTTGAAGGGGATCGTGGCTACACCTTC. The chain has TRBV29-1 and TRBJ1-2; no clear D. The V gene lost 1 base and the J gene lost 7 bases, with 7 bases spanning the gap. In germline, CDR1 is SQVTM, CDR2 ANQGSEA. The CDR3 is 11 residues long.

V usage is TRBV4-3 and J usage is TRBJ2-1; TRBD2 matches 12 bases. The J segment lost 6 bases and the V segment lost 2 bases, leaving 5 bases of the junction unmatched. This CDR3 comprises 16 residues. The germline V gene encodes CDR1 LGHNA and CDR2 YSLEER. CDR3 coding DNA: TGCGCCAGCAGCCAAAAAGGACTAGCGGGGAGCAATGAGCAGTTCTTC. The encoded protein is CASSQKGLAGSNEQFF.

This rearrangement joins TRBV29-1 to TRBJ2-7, with D perhaps given as TRBD1 or TRBD2 (5 bases each). Trimming took 7 bases from V and 2 from J, leaving 15 bases between them. The CDR3 runs to 13 residues. Germline V gene lookup returns CDR1 SQVTM and CDR2 ANQGSEA. CDR3 coding DNA: TGCAGCGCCATTACCGGGACCACCTACGAGCAGTACTTC. It translates to CSAITGTTYEQYF.

This chain uses TRBV11-2 with TRBJ2-7, with D possibly matching TRBD1 (6 bases). Germline lookup yields CDR1 SGHAT and CDR2 FQNNGV. The V gene lost 6 bases and the J gene lost 3 bases, with 12 bases spanning the gap. This CDR3 is 13 amino acids long. CDR3 nucleotide sequence: TGTGCCAGCAGAACCCGGGACATCTACGAGCAGTACTTC. Translated, it gives CASRTRDIYEQYF. The entire variable domain, with the rest obtained from reference TRBV11-2 and TRBJ2-7, is as follows: EAGVAQSPRYKIIEKRQSVAFWCNPISGHATLYWYQQILGQGPKLLIQFQNNGVVDDSQLPKDRFSAERLKGVDSTLKIQPAKLEDSAVYLCASRTRDIYEQYFGPGTRLTVT.

Only one count was recorded for this clone. V and J are TRBV9 and TRBJ1-2, with D possibly matching TRBD1 (6 bases). The V and J ends lost 3 bases and 4 bases respectively, with 19 bases between them. The CDR3 has 16 residues. CDR1 and CDR2 from the germline V gene are SGDLS and YYNGEE. CDR3 sequence (DNA): TGTGCCAGCAGCGCTCGGGACACCGCTTGGAGCTATGGCTACACCTTC. It translates to CASSARDTAWSYGYTF.

V gene TRBV11-2 combines with J gene TRBJ2-1, with D tentatively TRBD1 or TRBD2 (6 bases each). Germline V gene lookup returns CDR1 SGHAT and CDR2 FQNNGV. Between the trimmed V and J ends, which lost 1 base and 2 bases, there was a span of 18 bases. This CDR3 has 18 amino acids. The CDR3 region is CASSLGPRGDQPYNEQFF. The CDR3 DNA reads as TGTGCCAGCAGCTTAGGCCCGAGGGGGGACCAACCCTACAATGAGCAGTTCTTC.

The rearrangement joins TRBV12-5 to TRBJ2-7; no reliable D call. The CDR3 is 13 residues long. CDR1 LGHNT and CDR2 FRNRAP come from the germline V gene. The germline V and J ends were trimmed by 1 base and 2 bases, with 6 bases remaining between them. CDR3 in amino acids: CASGLGGAYEQYF. The CDR3 DNA follows: TGTGCTAGTGGTTTGGGTGGGGCCTACGAGCAGTACTTC.

The chain carries TRBV27 and TRBJ2-1; 9 bases match TRBD2. V shed 1 base, J shed 7 bases, and the junction held 8 bases outside the gene matches. CDR1 is MNHEY, CDR2 SMNVEV, per germline (reference sequence). This CDR3 contains 16 residues. The CDR3 is CASSLWAGGGGNEQFF. In nucleotides, the CDR3 is TGTGCCAGCAGTTTATGGGCGGGAGGGGGTGGGAATGAGCAGTTCTTC.

The chain is built from TRBV6-1 and TRBJ1-3; no reliable D call. The germline V and J ends were trimmed by 4 bases and 0 bases, with 16 bases remaining between them. Germline V gives CDR1 MNHNS, CDR2 SASEGT. This CDR3 contains 17 residues. Written as DNA, the CDR3 is TGTGCCAGCAGTGTTTGGGTCAGAAAATCCTCTGGAAACACCATATATTTT. Translated: CASSVWVRKSSGNTIYF.